This T cell receptor beta chain was captured by sequencing in a study of PD-L1 blockade in urothelial cancer. Whole-study context: Patients commenced atezolizumab in the mid-2010s, and it was given at 1,200 mg intravenously every 3 weeks.

The germline V gene encodes CDR1 MNHEY and CDR2 SVGAGI. The V gene end was trimmed by 5 bases and the J gene end by 7 bases; junction bases not matched to a gene: 8. This CDR3 has 15 residues. Synthetic TCR analog templates were spiked into each PCR. The protocol was immunoSEQ multiplex PCR, while the TCRdb copy is restricted to in-frame clones and leaves out a portion. In the table there are roughly 77,000 clones, 84% of which are singletons. As for time point: pretreatment peripheral blood. Sequences were derived from PBMCs, sampled around atezolizumab (anti-PD-L1) treatment. The chain recombines TRBV6-5 with TRBJ2-2; 9 positions match TRBD2. The sequence derives from a woman aged 65 to 85 with urothelial cancer. The CDR3 nucleotides read TGTGCCAGCAGTAGACGGACTAGCGTTGGCGGGGAGCTGTTTTTT. Residues: CASSRRTSVGGELFF.